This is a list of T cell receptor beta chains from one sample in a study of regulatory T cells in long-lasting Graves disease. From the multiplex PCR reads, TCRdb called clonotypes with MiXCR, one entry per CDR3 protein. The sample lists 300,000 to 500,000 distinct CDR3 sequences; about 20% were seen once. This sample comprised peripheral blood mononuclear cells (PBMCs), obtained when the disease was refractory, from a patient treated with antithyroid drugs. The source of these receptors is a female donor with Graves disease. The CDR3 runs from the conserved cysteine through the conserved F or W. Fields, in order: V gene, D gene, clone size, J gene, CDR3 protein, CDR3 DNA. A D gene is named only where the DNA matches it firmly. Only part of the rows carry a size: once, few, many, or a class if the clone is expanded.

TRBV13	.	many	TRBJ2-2	CASSLRHVNSGELFF	TGTGCCAGCAGCTTACGACACGTTAACTCCGGGGAGCTGTTTTTT
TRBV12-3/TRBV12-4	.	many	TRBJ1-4	CASSMGATNEKLFF	TGTGCCAGCAGCATGGGGGCAACTAATGAAAAACTGTTTTTT
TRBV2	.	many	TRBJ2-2	CASSDSYPGELFF	TGTGCCAGCAGTGACAGCTACCCCGGGGAGCTGTTTTTT
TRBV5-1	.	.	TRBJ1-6	CASSLETGSNSPLHF	TGCGCCAGCAGCTTGGAAACAGGGTCTAATTCACCCCTCCACTTT
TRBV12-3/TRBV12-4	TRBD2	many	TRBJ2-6	CASSFTSGGAGANVLTF	TGTGCCAGCAGTTTCACTAGCGGAGGAGCTGGGGCCAACGTCCTGACTTTC
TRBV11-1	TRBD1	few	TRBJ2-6	CASSLDRGSGANVLTF	TGTGCCAGCAGCTTAGACAGGGGAAGTGGGGCCAACGTCCTGACTTTC
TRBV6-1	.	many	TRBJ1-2	CASSASTGRGYTF	TGTGCCAGCAGTGCGTCGACAGGACGAGGCTACACCTTC
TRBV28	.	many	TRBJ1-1	CASRLMDTEAFF	TGTGCCAGCAGACTCATGGACACTGAAGCTTTCTTT
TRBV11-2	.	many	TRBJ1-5	CASSLDPRSNQPQHF	TGTGCCAGCAGCTTAGATCCCAGAAGCAATCAGCCCCAGCATTTT
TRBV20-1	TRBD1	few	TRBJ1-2	CSAPTGTGTARDGYTF	TGCAGTGCTCCGACCGGGACAGGGACCGCCCGGGATGGCTACACCTTC
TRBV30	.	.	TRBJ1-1	CAWSVLGPNTEAFF	TGTGCCTGGAGTGTACTTGGTCCTAACACTGAAGCTTTCTTT
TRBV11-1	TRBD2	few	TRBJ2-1	CASSYGLAGGPLYDEQFF	TGTGCCAGCAGCTACGGACTAGCGGGAGGGCCGCTTTACGATGAGCAGTTCTTC